This TCR beta chain was retrieved from a study of B cell selection in AIRE deficiency. CD4+CD127+ cells were sorted as the conventional CD4 T cells. Control samples were from healthy, unrelated donors. The CDR3 spans 15 residues. Trimming stripped 1 base from V and 0 bases from J, with 10 bases between. In germline, CDR1 is SGHNT, CDR2 YYREEE (reference sequence). To note about this clone: Its cognate antigen is unknown.

Study results and caveats: CDR3s were shorter in shared Treg sequences, reflecting few non-templated nucleotide insertions.

TCRdb keeps only in-frame clones here, not all; method: immunoSEQ multiplex PCR. The sample holds fewer than 30,000 clones, 96% seen once. The chain is built from TRBV5-4 and TRBJ2-5; tentative D call: TRBD2 (5 bases). The sequence derives from a human donor in good health. The sequenced material came from CD4+CD127+ conventional T cells sorted from PBMCs. DNA of the CDR3: TGTGCCAGCAGCTTGTGGGGAGAAGACCAAGAGACCCAGTACTTC. It encodes CASSLWGEDQETQYF.